These 26 T cell receptor beta chains originate from one sample sequenced in a study of blood T cell repertoires in COVID-19. Clones were read by immunoSEQ multiplex PCR, and TCRdb kept only the in-frame ones, dropping some. Of more than 200,000 clones listed, 70% to 90% are singletons. The sequenced sample consisted of peripheral blood. The receptor source for this set is a man aged 18 to 29 with active or convalescent COVID-19.

The CDR3 is CASSLGDRYSNQPQHF. The CDR3 DNA reads as TGTGCCAGCAGTTTAGGGGACAGATATAGCAATCAGCCCCAGCATTTT. V usage is TRBV28 and J usage is TRBJ1-5; 7 positions match TRBD1. Germline loops: CDR1 MDHEN, CDR2 SYDVKM. The CDR3 is made up of 16 amino acids. V lost 2 bases to trimming and J lost 0 bases; unmatched junction nucleotides: 4.

The CDR3, as DNA: TGTGCCAGCAGCATAAGGGGCTACGAGCAGTACTTC. The encoded protein is CASSIRGYEQYF. The chain joins TRBV7-2 to TRBJ2-7, with D perhaps TRBD1 (5 bases). The CDR3 spans 12 residues. The germline V and J ends were trimmed by 5 bases and 3 bases, with 8 bases remaining between them. CDR1 SGHTA and CDR2 FQGNSA come from the germline V gene.

The rearrangement links TRBV12-3 or TRBV12-4 to TRBJ1-2; TRBD1 matches 8 bases. The trim removed 6 bases at V and 6 bases at J, leaving 6 bases unmatched. This CDR3 contains 13 residues. The CDR3 here is CASRTGDGDGYTF. The DNA for the CDR3 is TGTGCCAGCAGGACAGGGGATGGCGATGGCTACACCTTC.

The DNA for the CDR3 is TGTGCCAGCAGTCAGTCCCGAAGTAACCAGTACTTC. Translated: CASSQSRSNQYF. The chain carries TRBV14 and TRBJ2-7; D not certain. V was clipped by 6 bases and J by 10 bases, with 16 bases between them. The CDR3 totals 12 residues. Per the germline V gene, CDR1 is SGHDN and CDR2 is FVKESK. Using reference TRBV14 and TRBJ2-7 for the parts outside the CDR3, the full variable domain is EAGVTQFPSHSVIEKGQTVTLRCDPISGHDNLYWYRRVMGKEIKFLLHFVKESKQDESGMPNNRFLAERTGGTYSTLKVQPAELEDSGVYFCASSQSRSNQYFGPGTRLTVT.

This chain joins TRBV7-8 and TRBJ1-6; D unclear. This CDR3 has 14 amino acids. With 2 bases removed from V and 6 bases from J, the gap between germline ends came to 8 bases. CDR1 is SGHVS and CDR2 is FQNEAQ in the germline V gene. CDR3 residues: CASSLTQTNSPLHF. CDR3 DNA sequence: TGTGCCAGCAGCTTAACACAGACTAATTCACCCCTCCACTTT.

The V gene is TRBV7-3, the J gene TRBJ2-7; 9 bases match TRBD1. The CDR3 runs to 14 residues. V shed 4 bases and J 3 bases; nucleotides not matched to a gene: 4. Germline CDR1 SGHTA, CDR2 FQGTGA. In DNA form, the CDR3 reads TGTGCCAGCAGCTCACAGGGGGCGAACTACGAGCAGTACTTC. Residues: CASSSQGANYEQYF.

V is TRBV29-1 and J is TRBJ2-1, with a possible D match to TRBD2 (5 bases). The V end was cut by 1 base, the J end by 3 bases, with 19 bases between. The CDR3 runs 17 residues. In germline, CDR1 is SQVTM, CDR2 ANQGSEA. The CDR3 region has the DNA TGCAGCGTTGAAGGAGCGGACCCACAACGCGTCTACAATGAGCAGTTCTTC. Translated, it gives CSVEGADPQRVYNEQFF.

CDR3 sequence: CASSLIGGLRTNEKLFF. The CDR3 DNA sequence: TGTGCCAGCAGTTTAATTGGGGGCTTACGGACTAATGAAAAACTGTTTTTT. The chain joins TRBV27 to TRBJ1-4; D may be TRBD1 (6 bases). V lost 2 bases and J lost 2, with 15 bases in between. Germline CDR1 and CDR2: MNHEY and SMNVEV (reference sequence). The CDR3 is 17 amino acids.

This clone occurred a few times. The V call is TRBV27, the J call TRBJ2-7; 9 nucleotides agree with TRBD2. The CDR3 is 14 amino acids. The V segment lost 2 bases and the J segment 5 bases; nucleotides outside the gene matches: 4. Per germline, CDR1 MNHEY and CDR2 SMNVEV (reference sequence). The CDR3 sequence is CASSLVAGVHEQYF. The CDR3 coding sequence is TGTGCCAGCAGTTTAGTAGCGGGAGTACACGAGCAGTACTTC.

The DNA of the CDR3 is TGTGCCAGCACCCCCCTCCGGGTCCTCCCCAGCTCCTATAATTCACCCCTCCACTTT. This sequence encodes CASTPLRVLPSSYNSPLHF. The chain links TRBV21-1 to TRBJ1-6. TRBV21-1 is classified as a pseudogene. The CDR3 contains 19 residues.

The chain is built from TRBV9 and TRBJ2-6; D might be TRBD1 (6 bases). The V gene lost 0 bases and the J gene lost 0 bases, with 19 bases spanning the gap. CDR3 length: 20 amino acids. The germline V gene encodes CDR1 SGDLS and CDR2 YYNGEE. This CDR3 is CASSVDGIGTYFSGANVLTF. The CDR3 DNA sequence: TGTGCCAGCAGCGTAGATGGGATAGGGACATATTTCTCTGGGGCCAACGTCCTGACTTTC.

The chain joins TRBV7-6 to TRBJ1-3, with a tentative D call TRBD1 (6 bases). The CDR3 spans 17 residues. Germline CDR1 reads SGHVS; CDR2 reads FNYEAQ. The V gene lost 1 base and the J gene lost 4 bases, with 17 bases spanning the gap. The CDR3 is CASSLEISGAWGNTIYF. In DNA form, the CDR3 reads TGTGCCAGCAGCTTAGAAATTTCAGGGGCTTGGGGAAACACCATATATTTT.

The J gene is TRBJ1-2, the V gene TRBV11-2; D is undetermined. Germline values: CDR1 SGHAT, CDR2 FQNNGV. Trimming left V 5 bases short and J 0 bases short, with 22 bases between. This CDR3 is built from 18 residues. The CDR3: CASSRRRRKQLANYGYTF. Written as DNA, the CDR3 is TGTGCCAGCAGCCGTCGAAGAAGAAAGCAATTAGCTAACTATGGCTACACCTTC.

V and J are TRBV7-9 and TRBJ2-1; weak D call: TRBD1 (5 bases). This CDR3 has 13 residues. V lost 1 base, J lost 9 bases, and 10 bases lay in between. Germline CDR1 is SEHNR and CDR2 is FQNEAQ (reference sequence). As DNA, the CDR3 is TGTGCCAGCAGCTTAGACGCTAGGGGTGAGCAGTTCTTC. It is translated as CASSLDARGEQFF.

The CDR3 sequence: CASSSARGNSPLHF. The CDR3 coding sequence is TGTGCCAGCAGTTCCGCCAGGGGGAATTCACCCCTCCACTTT. This rearrangement joins TRBV6-6 to TRBJ1-6, with 7 bases that match TRBD1. Per germline, CDR1 MNHNY and CDR2 SVGAGI (reference sequence). This CDR3 is built from 14 residues. V gave up 4 bases and J gave up 7 bases; unmatched junction bases: 4.

The V gene is TRBV12-5, the J gene TRBJ2-5; TRBD2 agrees at 7 bases. V shed 10 bases and J 1 base; nucleotides not matched to a gene: 6. This CDR3 is built from 13 residues. Germline V lookup: CDR1 LGHNT, CDR2 FRNRAP. The CDR3 reads CATSAGRQETQYF. CDR3 nucleotides: TGTGCTACCTCAGCGGGACGCCAAGAGACCCAGTACTTC.

This clone was seen a single time. This CDR3 is CASSLEGGRPFTDTQYF. The DNA for the CDR3 is TGTGCCAGCAGCTTAGAGGGCGGGAGGCCATTCACAGATACGCAGTATTTT. The gene calls are TRBV13 and TRBJ2-3; 8 bases are shared with TRBD2. Germline values: CDR1 PRHDT, CDR2 FYEKMQ (reference sequence). Germline trimming cut 1 base from V and 2 bases from J; bases unmatched to any gene: 8. The CDR3 totals 17 residues.

This chain connects TRBV5-8 to TRBJ1-1; 10 bases line up with TRBD1. This CDR3 spans 15 amino acids. V lost 2 bases, J lost 4 bases, and 5 bases stayed unmatched. Germline V gives CDR1 SGHTS, CDR2 YDEGEE. The CDR3 DNA reads as TGTGCCAGCAGCTTAGAGGGGACAGGGGCCACTGAAGCTTTCTTT. Amino acids: CASSLEGTGATEAFF.

This chain connects TRBV3-1 (or the pseudogene TRBV3-2) to TRBJ2-5; no clear D gene. The CDR3 length is 16 residues. V was trimmed by 1 base and J by 5 bases, leaving 17 bases between them. Germline CDR1 reads LGHDT; CDR2 reads YNNKEL (reference sequence). Here the CDR3 DNA reads TGTGCCAGCAGCCAAGGGGTGGCTAGTACCGGGGAGACCCAGTACTTC. It translates to CASSQGVASTGETQYF.

This sequence joins TRBV11-1 and TRBJ2-2; D remains ambiguous. Germline assignment: CDR1 SGHAT and CDR2 FQDESV (reference sequence). The CDR3 runs to 13 residues. V dropped 1 base and J dropped 4 bases, with 4 bases sitting between them. In DNA, the CDR3 is TGTGCCAGCAGCTTAGACAGCACCGGGGAGCTGTTTTTT. Its protein product is CASSLDSTGELFF.

The rearrangement joins TRBV15 to TRBJ1-5; TRBD1 might be the D (5 bases). Trimming shortened V by 3 bases and J by 6 bases, and 12 bases separated the two germline ends. Germline V gene lookup returns CDR1 LNHNV and CDR2 YYDKDF (reference sequence). The CDR3 is 14 amino acids. This chain's CDR3 is CATSSGGLGQPQHF. In DNA form, the CDR3 reads TGTGCCACCAGCAGCGGGGGGTTGGGTCAGCCCCAGCATTTT. The variable domain in full, with the rest retrieved from reference TRBV15 and TRBJ1-5, is DAMVIQNPRYQVTQFGKPVTLSCSQTLNHNVMYWYQQKSSQAPKLLFHYYDKDFNNEADTPDNFQSRRPNTSFCFLDIRSPGLGDTAMYLCATSSGGLGQPQHFGDGTRLSIL.

The chain employs TRBV5-1 and TRBJ1-5, with D possibly TRBD1 on 6 matching bases. V shed 1 base and J shed 1 base, with 9 bases lying between them. The length of the CDR3 is 15 residues. Germline loops: CDR1 SGHRS, CDR2 YFSETQ. In DNA form, the CDR3 reads TGCGCCAGCAGCTTGTCAACAGGGAGCAATCAGCCCCAGCATTTT. Protein sequence: CASSLSTGSNQPQHF.

The chain is built from TRBV28 and TRBJ2-3, with unresolved D. The CDR3 contains 15 residues. Germline V gene data show CDR1 as MDHEN and CDR2 as SYDVKM. The V and J ends lost 3 bases and 1 base respectively, with 11 bases between them. The chain's CDR3 is CASSFQAPGTDTQYF. DNA of the CDR3: TGTGCCAGCAGTTTTCAGGCACCTGGCACAGATACGCAGTATTTT.

This chain connects TRBV19 to TRBJ1-1, with 7 bases that match TRBD1. The CDR3 sequence is 16 residues long. Trimming took 7 bases from V and 0 from J; bases not matched to a gene: 11. The germline gives CDR1 LNHDA, CDR2 SQIVND (reference sequence). CDR3: CASMSVPGQLNTEAFF. In DNA form, the CDR3 reads TGTGCCAGTATGAGCGTGCCGGGACAGTTGAACACTGAAGCTTTCTTT.

V usage is TRBV7-9 and J usage is TRBJ2-7; 7 bases align to TRBD1. Germline V lookup: CDR1 SEHNR, CDR2 FQNEAQ (reference sequence). The CDR3 spans 13 residues. Trimming cost V 2 bases and J 10 bases; bases outside gene matches: 8. This chain's CDR3 is CASSLSWQGEQYF. CDR3 coding DNA: TGTGCCAGCAGCTTATCGTGGCAGGGGGAACAGTACTTC.

The chain recombines TRBV19 with TRBJ2-7; D gene unclear. The CDR3 runs 13 residues. Germline values: CDR1 LNHDA, CDR2 SQIVND (reference sequence). V was shortened by 3 bases and J by 3 bases, with 9 bases between the two germline ends. Here the CDR3 reads CASSIGGLYEQYF. CDR3 DNA sequence: TGTGCCAGTAGTATCGGTGGTCTCTACGAGCAGTACTTC.